This T cell receptor (beta chain) was sequenced for a study of post-analysis software for immune sequencing data. As regards this clonotype: The antigen remains undetermined.

The authors incorporated unique molecular identifiers into the TCR beta cDNA libraries. Starting from about 0.98 to 11 million T cells, the study yielded approximately 460,000 cDNA molecules. TCRdb re-called the PCR reads with MiXCR, one entry per CDR3 protein. Of around 400,000 distinct CDR3 sequences listed, approximately 38% are singletons. Broader study findings: Comparison of patients with controls showed about 5 TRBV segments more frequent in patients, TRBV5-6, TRBV5-1 and TRBV20-1 among them. When the samples were clustered directly with F measure, those that had been prepared in the same batch showed strong co-clustering.

The CDR3 length is 16 residues. J lost 4 bases, V lost 2 bases, and 6 bases had no gene match. The germline gives CDR1 DFQATT, CDR2 SNEGSKA (reference sequence). The sequenced sample was blood. The J gene is TRBJ1-5, the V gene TRBV20-1; TRBD1 matches at 12 bases. This clonotype originated in a girl between 2 and 10 years old with multiple sclerosis. DNA of the CDR3: TGCAGTGCTAGACTGGGACAGGGGGCCCCTAATCAGCCCCAGCATTTT. Translation gives CSARLGQGAPNQPQHF.